The 3 T cell receptor beta chains reported below all come from one sample, sequenced in a study of patients and donors after allogeneic stem cell transplantation. TCRdb passed the RT-PCR reads through MiXCR, listing each CDR3 protein once. Among more than 850,000 distinct CDR3 sequences listed, roughly 17% were seen once. Sequencing input: blood, either unsorted or a sorted T cell fraction (not recorded which). The receptors here all came from a human donor who was either an allogeneic HSCT recipient or a stem cell or donor lymphocyte infusion donor (not recorded which). It is not recorded whose cells these are; they may come from a transplant donor.

The genes are TRBV7-9 and TRBJ2-1; TRBD1 matches at 9 bases. The germline gives CDR1 SEHNR, CDR2 FQNEAQ (reference sequence). This CDR3 spans 12 amino acids. J was trimmed by 15 bases and V by 0 bases; bases with no gene match: 3. The CDR3: CASSLAGTGWFF. The CDR3 nucleotides are TGTGCCAGCAGCTTAGCGGGGACAGGGTGGTTCTTC.

The V call is TRBV4-2, the J call TRBJ2-1, with D tentatively TRBD2 (5 bases). The CDR3 covers 13 residues. The ends were cut back, 4 bases at V and 12 bases at J, with 16 bases in the middle. Germline CDR1 and CDR2: LGHNA and YNFKEQ. The CDR3 nucleotides read TGTGCCAGCAGCCCGCCGGGGAGCCGGGGGCAGTTCTTC. It yields the protein CASSPPGSRGQFF.

The V and J genes are TRBV6-1 and TRBJ1-5; the D gene is possibly TRBD1 (6 bases). The CDR3 sequence is 16 residues long. The germline V gene encodes CDR1 MNHNS and CDR2 SASEGT. Between the trimmed V and J ends, which lost 6 bases and 6 bases, there was a span of 21 bases. The CDR3 protein is CASSSQSRGAFQPQHF. The DNA of the CDR3 is TGTGCCAGCAGCTCCCAGAGCAGGGGCGCTTTTCAGCCCCAGCATTTT.